In its sample, the clone carrying this T cell receptor (beta chain) was seen many times. Time point described: newly diagnosed GD, antithyroid drugs for less than 3 months. With RNA extracted from PBMCs as input, the TCR library was made. Deletions cut 1 base from V and 5 bases from J, with 9 bases between. The CDR3 has 13 amino acids. Germline V gene sequence: CDR1 LGHDT, CDR2 YNNKEL (reference sequence). The entry originates in a study of regulatory T cells in long-lasting Graves disease. HTBI primers from iRepertoire and Arm-PCR of CDR3 regions yielded the TCR beta libraries. MiXCR was run by TCRdb on the multiplex PCR reads, yielding one entry per CDR3 protein. This table has about 520,000 distinct CDR3 sequences, 9.5% to 15% appearing once. This sample also belongs to another study, concerning T cells in Graves' hyperthyroidism and ophthalmopathy.

The starting material was peripheral blood mononuclear cells (PBMCs), obtained at new diagnosis, from a patient treated with antithyroid drugs. The chain uses TRBV3-1 and TRBJ2-7; D is unclear. This TCR was sampled from a woman aged 25 to 45 with Graves disease. The CDR3 region has the DNA TGTGCCAGCAGCCAAGGTGATCGGAACGAGCAGTACTTC. Its translation is CASSQGDRNEQYF.